The clone carrying this TCR beta chain has only a few counts. Its antigen is undetermined. Unique molecular identifiers (one per individual cDNA molecule) were attached. One entry per CDR3 protein, called by TCRdb with MiXCR from the 5' RACE reads. The table lists about 100,000 distinct CDR3 sequences, around 13% of them singletons, with approximately 2.4% in the top ten. This sample was included in a study of early T cells in non-severe SARS-CoV-2 infection. At the level of the study: Sequencing targeted bulk RNA from unsorted whole blood, leaving chains unpaired. Study-wide points: Using VDJdb, the matching emphasized anti-spike CD8 responses while missing private and CD4 specificities.

The CDR3 runs 16 residues. The V gene's germline CDR1 is DFQATT and CDR2 SNEGSKA (reference sequence). V lost 3 bases and J 8 bases, leaving 23 bases between the germline ends. The sequenced sample consisted of whole blood. This chain joins TRBV20-1 and TRBJ1-5; no clear D. This sequence was found in an adult who was a healthcare worker with PCR-confirmed SARS-CoV-2 infection or an uninfected control (not recorded which). The DNA of the CDR3 is TGCAGTGCTAGTTCCGCGGTGCTTTCGGTTGGAGAGCCCCAGCATTTT. It specifies CSASSAVLSVGEPQHF.